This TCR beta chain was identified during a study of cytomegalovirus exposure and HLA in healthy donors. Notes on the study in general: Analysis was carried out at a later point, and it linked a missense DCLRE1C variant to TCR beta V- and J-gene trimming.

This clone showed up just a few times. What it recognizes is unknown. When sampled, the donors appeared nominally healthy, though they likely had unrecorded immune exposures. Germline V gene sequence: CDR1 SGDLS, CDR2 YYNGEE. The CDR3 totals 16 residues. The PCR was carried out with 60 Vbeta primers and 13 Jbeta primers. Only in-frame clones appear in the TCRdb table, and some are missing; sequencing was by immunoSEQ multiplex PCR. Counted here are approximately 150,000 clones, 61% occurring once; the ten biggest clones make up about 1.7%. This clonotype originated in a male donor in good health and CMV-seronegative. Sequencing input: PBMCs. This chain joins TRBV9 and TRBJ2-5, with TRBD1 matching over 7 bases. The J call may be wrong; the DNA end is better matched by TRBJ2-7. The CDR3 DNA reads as TGTGCCAGCAGCGTATCCACAGGGGCGAAGGCCTACGAGCAGTACTTC. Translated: CASSVSTGAKAYEQYF.